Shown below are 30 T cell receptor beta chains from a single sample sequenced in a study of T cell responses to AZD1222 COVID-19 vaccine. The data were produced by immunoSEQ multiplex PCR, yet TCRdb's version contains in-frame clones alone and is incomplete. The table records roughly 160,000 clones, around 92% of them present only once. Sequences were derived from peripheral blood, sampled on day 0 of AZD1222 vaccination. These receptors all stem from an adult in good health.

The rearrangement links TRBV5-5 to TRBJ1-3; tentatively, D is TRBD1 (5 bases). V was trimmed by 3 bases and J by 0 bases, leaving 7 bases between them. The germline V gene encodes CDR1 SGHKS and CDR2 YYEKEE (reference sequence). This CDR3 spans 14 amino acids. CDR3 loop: CASSSTASGNTIYF. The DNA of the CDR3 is TGTGCCAGCAGCTCGACAGCCTCTGGAAACACCATATATTTT.

The CDR3 here is CASSLVGPLNTEAFF. The CDR3 DNA sequence: TGTGCCAGCAGCTTGGTAGGACCCCTGAACACTGAAGCTTTCTTT. The genes are TRBV5-4 and TRBJ1-1; D remains unclear. The CDR3 totals 15 residues. Germline CDR1 and CDR2: SGHNT and YYREEE (reference sequence). Trimming cost V 0 bases and J 0 bases, with 9 bases left between them. Full variable domain (missing parts from reference TRBV5-4 and TRBJ1-1): ETGVTQSPTHLIKTRGQQVTLRCSSQSGHNTVSWYQQALGQGPQFIFQYYREEENGRGNFPPRFSGLQFPNYSSELNVNALELDDSALYLCASSLVGPLNTEAFFGQGTRLTVV.

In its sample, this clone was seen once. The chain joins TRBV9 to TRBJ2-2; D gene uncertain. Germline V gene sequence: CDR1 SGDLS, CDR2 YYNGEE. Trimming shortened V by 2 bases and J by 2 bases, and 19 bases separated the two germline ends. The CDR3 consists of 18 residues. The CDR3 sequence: CASSVPGVIAVNTGELFF. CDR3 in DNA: TGTGCCAGCAGCGTCCCAGGTGTGATCGCGGTTAACACCGGGGAGCTGTTTTTT.

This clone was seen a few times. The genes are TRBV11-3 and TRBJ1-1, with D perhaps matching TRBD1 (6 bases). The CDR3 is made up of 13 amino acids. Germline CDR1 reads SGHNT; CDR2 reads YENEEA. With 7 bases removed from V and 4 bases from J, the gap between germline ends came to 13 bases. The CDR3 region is CASKYTGITEAFF. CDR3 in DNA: TGTGCCAGCAAATATACAGGGATCACTGAAGCTTTCTTT.

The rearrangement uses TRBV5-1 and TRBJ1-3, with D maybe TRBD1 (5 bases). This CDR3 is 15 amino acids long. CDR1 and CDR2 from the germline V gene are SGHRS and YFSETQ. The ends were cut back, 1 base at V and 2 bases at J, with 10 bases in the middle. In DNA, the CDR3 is TGCGCCAGCAGCTTGCAGGGAGCGGCTGGAAACACCATATATTTT. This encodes CASSLQGAAGNTIYF.

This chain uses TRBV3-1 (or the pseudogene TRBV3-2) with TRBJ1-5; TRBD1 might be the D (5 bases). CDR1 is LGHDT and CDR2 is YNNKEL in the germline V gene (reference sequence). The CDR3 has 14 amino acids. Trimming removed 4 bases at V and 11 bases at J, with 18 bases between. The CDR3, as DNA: TGTGCCAGCAGCCCCGAACCCCAGGGAAGTGCCCAGCATTTT. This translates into CASSPEPQGSAQHF.

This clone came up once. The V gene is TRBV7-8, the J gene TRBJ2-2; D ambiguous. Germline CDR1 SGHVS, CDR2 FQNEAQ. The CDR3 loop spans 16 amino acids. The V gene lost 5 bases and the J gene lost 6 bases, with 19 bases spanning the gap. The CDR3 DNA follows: TGTGCCAGCAGCCCTCGGAGCTCGCCGGGCTCCGGGGAGCTGTTTTTT. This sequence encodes CASSPRSSPGSGELFF.

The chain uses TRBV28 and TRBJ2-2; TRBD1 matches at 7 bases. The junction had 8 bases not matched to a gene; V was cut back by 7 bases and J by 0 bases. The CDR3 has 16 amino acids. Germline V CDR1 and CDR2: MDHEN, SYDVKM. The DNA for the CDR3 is TGTGCCAGCACAAACCGTGGGACAGCGAACACCGGGGAGCTGTTTTTT. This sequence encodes CASTNRGTANTGELFF.

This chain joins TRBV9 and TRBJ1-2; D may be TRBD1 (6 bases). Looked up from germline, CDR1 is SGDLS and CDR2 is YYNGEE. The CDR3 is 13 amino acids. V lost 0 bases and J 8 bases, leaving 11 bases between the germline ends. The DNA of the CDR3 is TGTGCCAGCAGCGTAGATTTGGGGGCAGGCTACACCTTC. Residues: CASSVDLGAGYTF.

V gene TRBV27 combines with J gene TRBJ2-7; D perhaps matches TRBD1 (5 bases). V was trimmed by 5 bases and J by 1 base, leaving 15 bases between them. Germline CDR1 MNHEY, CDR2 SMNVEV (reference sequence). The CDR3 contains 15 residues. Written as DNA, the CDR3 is TGTGCCAGCAGTCCCGCAGGGATTAGTTCCTACGAGCAGTACTTC. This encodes CASSPAGISSYEQYF.

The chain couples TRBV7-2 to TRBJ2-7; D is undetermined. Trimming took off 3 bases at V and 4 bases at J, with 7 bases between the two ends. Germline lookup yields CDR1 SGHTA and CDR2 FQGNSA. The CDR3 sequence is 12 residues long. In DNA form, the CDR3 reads TGTGCCAGCAGCTTTACAATGTACGAGCAGTACTTC. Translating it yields CASSFTMYEQYF. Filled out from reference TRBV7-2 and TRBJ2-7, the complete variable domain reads GAGVSQSPSNKVTEKGKDVELRCDPISGHTALYWYRQSLGQGLEFLIYFQGNSAPDKSGLPSDRFSAERTGGSVSTLTIQRTQQEDSAVYLCASSFTMYEQYFGPGTRLTVT.

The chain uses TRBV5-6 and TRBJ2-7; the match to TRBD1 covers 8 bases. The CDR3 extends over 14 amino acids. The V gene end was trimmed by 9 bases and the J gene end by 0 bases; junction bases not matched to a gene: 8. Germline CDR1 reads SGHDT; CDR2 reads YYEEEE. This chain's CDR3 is CANFRDRSSYEQYF. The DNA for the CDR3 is TGTGCCAATTTCCGGGACAGGAGCTCCTACGAGCAGTACTTC.

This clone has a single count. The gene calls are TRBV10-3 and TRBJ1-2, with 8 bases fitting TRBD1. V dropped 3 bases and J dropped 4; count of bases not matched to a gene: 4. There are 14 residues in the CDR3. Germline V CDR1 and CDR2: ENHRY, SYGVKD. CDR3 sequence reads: CAISEGQGSYGYTF. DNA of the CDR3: TGTGCCATCAGTGAAGGACAGGGCTCCTATGGCTACACCTTC.

The CDR3 loop is CATSRGQLQETQYF. CDR3 nucleotides: TGTGCCACCAGCAGAGGCCAGCTCCAAGAGACCCAGTACTTC. The rearrangement links TRBV15 to TRBJ2-5; D not certain. Germline V gene lookup returns CDR1 LNHNV and CDR2 YYDKDF (reference sequence). The CDR3 contains 14 residues. Trimming shortened V by 1 base and J by 1 base, and 7 bases separated the two germline ends.

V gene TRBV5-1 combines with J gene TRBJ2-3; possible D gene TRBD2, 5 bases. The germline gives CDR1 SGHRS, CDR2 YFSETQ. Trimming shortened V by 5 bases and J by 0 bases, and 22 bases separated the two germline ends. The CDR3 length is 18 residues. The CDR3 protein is CASRVHPLSRGSTDTQYF. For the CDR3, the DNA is TGCGCCAGCAGAGTCCATCCTTTGAGCCGGGGTAGCACAGATACGCAGTATTTT.

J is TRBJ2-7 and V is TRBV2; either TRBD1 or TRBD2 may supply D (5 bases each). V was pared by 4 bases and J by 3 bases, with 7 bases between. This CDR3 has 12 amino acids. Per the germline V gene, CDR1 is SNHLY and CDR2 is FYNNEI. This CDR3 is CASSVGGYEQYF. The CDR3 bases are TGTGCCAGCAGTGTTGGGGGCTACGAGCAGTACTTC.

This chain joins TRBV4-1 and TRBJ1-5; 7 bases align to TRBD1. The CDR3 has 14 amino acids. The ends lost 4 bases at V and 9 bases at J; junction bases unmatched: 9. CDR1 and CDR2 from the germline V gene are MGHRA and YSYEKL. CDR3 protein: CASSPGGGRRPQHF. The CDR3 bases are TGCGCCAGCAGCCCAGGGGGAGGACGACGGCCCCAGCATTTT.

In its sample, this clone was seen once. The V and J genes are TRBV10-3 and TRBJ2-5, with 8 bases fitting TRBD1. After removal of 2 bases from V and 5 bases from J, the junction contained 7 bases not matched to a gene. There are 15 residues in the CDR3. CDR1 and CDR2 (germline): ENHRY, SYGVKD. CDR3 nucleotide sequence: TGTGCCATCAGTGAGGGTCAGGGGGCATGGGAGACCCAGTACTTC. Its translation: CAISEGQGAWETQYF.

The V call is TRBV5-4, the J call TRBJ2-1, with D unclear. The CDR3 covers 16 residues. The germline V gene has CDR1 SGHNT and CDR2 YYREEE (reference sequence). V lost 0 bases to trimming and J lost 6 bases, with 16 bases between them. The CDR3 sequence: CASSLVHNSLRNEQFF. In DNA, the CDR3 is TGTGCCAGCAGCTTGGTCCACAATTCGCTACGCAATGAGCAGTTCTTC.

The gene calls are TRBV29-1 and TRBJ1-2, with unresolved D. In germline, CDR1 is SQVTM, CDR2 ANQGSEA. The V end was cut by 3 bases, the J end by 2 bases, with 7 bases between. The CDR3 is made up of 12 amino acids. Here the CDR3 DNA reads TGCAGCGTTGACCGGGAGAACTATGGCTACACCTTC. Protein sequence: CSVDRENYGYTF.

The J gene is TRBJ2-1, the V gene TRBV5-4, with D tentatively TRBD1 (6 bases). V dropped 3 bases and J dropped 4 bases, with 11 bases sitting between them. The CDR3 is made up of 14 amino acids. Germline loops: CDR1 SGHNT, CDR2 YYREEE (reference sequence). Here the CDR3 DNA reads TGTGCCAGCAGCTCAGGACAGCAATACAATGAGCAGTTCTTC. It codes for CASSSGQQYNEQFF. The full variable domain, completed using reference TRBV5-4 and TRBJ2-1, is ETGVTQSPTHLIKTRGQQVTLRCSSQSGHNTVSWYQQALGQGPQFIFQYYREEENGRGNFPPRFSGLQFPNYSSELNVNALELDDSALYLCASSSGQQYNEQFFGPGTRLTVL.

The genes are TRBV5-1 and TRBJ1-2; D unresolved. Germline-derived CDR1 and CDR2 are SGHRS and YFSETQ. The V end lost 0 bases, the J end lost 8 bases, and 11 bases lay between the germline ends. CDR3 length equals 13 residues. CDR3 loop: CASSLGGGGGYTF. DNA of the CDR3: TGCGCCAGCAGCTTGGGTGGTGGAGGGGGCTACACCTTC. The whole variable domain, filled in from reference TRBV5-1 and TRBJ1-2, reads KAGVTQTPRYLIKTRGQQVTLSCSPISGHRSVSWYQQTPGQGLQFLFEYFSETQRNKGNFPGRFSGRQFSNSRSEMNVSTLELGDSALYLCASSLGGGGGYTFGSGTRLTVV.

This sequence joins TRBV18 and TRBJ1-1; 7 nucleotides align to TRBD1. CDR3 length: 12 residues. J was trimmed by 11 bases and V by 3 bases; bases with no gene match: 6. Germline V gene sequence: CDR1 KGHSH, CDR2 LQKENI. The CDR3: CASSPQTGPAFF. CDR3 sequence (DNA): TGTGCCAGCTCACCTCAGACAGGGCCGGCTTTCTTT.

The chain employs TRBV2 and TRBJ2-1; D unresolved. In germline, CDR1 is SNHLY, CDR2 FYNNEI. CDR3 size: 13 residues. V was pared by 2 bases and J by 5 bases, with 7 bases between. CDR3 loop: CASSERPHNEQFF. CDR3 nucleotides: TGTGCCAGCAGTGAAAGGCCACACAATGAGCAGTTCTTC. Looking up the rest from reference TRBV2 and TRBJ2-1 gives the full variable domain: EPEVTQTPSHQVTQMGQEVILRCVPISNHLYFYWYRQILGQKVEFLVSFYNNEISEKSEIFDDQFSVERPDGSNFTLKIRSTKLEDSAMYFCASSERPHNEQFFGPGTRLTVL.

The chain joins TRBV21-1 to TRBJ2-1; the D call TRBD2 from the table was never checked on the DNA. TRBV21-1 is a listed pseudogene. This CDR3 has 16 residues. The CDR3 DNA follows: TGTGCCAGCGGGTGGACTAGCGGGGGGCGGAGGAATGAGCAGTTCTTC. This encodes CASGWTSGGRRNEQFF.

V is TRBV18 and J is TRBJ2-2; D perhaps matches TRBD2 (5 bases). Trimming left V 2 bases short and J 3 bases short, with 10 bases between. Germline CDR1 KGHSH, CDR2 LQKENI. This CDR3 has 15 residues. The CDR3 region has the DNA TGTGCCAGCTCACCAGTTACGCGGGACACCGGGGAGCTGTTTTTT. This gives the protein CASSPVTRDTGELFF.

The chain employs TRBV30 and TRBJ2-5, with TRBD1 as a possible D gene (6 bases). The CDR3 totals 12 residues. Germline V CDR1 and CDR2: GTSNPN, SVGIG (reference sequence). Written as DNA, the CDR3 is TGTTCCCTACAGGGTGGCCGAGAGACCCAGTACTTC. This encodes CSLQGGRETQYF.

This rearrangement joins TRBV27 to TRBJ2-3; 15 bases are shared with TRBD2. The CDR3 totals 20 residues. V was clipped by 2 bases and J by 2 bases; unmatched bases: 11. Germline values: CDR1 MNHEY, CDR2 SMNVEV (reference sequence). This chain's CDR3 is CASSLNWGLAGGAHTDTQYF. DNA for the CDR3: TGTGCCAGCAGTTTAAATTGGGGACTAGCGGGGGGCGCCCACACAGATACGCAGTATTTT.

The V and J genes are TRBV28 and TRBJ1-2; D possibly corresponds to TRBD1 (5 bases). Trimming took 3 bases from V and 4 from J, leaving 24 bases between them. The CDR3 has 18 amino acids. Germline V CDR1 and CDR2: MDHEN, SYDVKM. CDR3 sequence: CASSFRGLRYFELYGYTF. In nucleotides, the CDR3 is TGTGCCAGCAGTTTCCGGGGACTAAGGTATTTCGAACTCTATGGCTACACCTTC.

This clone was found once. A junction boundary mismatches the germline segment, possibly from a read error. CDR3 DNA: TGTGCCAGCAATGAAGCAGGGTTTGGCACTGAAGCTTTCTTT. Its translation is CASNEAGFGTEAFF. The chain recombines TRBV2 with TRBJ1-1, with D possibly matching TRBD1 (5 bases). This CDR3 contains 14 residues. Germline assignment: CDR1 SNHLY and CDR2 FYNNEI.